The TCR beta chain described here comes from a study of response to subunit inactivated influenza vaccine. The V gene's germline CDR1 is MNHEY and CDR2 SMNVEV (reference sequence). Trimming pared 2 bases from V and 7 bases from J, leaving 11 bases between. The CDR3 length is 14 residues. MiXCR, run by TCRdb on the RT-PCR reads, gives a single entry per CDR3 protein. Here the sample spans about 780,000 distinct CDR3 sequences, roughly 18% being singletons. On this clonotype: Its antigen is as yet unknown.

Study results and caveats: That few new T cells are recruited by each seasonal influenza vaccination was the authors' suggestion.

The sample here was PBMCs from blood, taken roughly 5 days after vaccination. The receptor comes from a man between 45 and 60 years old who received an inactivated influenza vaccine. V is TRBV27 and J is TRBJ2-2; D possibly corresponds to TRBD2 (6 bases). CDR3 region: CASSLVAGYGELFF. CDR3 in DNA: TGTGCCAGCAGTTTAGTCGCGGGGTACGGGGAGCTGTTTTTT.